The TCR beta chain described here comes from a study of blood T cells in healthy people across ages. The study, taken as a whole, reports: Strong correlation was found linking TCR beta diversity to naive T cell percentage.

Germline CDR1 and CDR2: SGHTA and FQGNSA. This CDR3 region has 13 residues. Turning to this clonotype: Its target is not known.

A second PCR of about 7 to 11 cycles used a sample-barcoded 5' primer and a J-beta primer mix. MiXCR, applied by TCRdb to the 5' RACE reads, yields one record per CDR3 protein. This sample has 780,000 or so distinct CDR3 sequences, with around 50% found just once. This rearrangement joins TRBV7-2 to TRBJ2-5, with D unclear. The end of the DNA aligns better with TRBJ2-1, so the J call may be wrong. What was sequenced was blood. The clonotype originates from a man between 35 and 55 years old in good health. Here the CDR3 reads CASSPRIQETQFF. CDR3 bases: TGTGCCAGCAGCCCCAGGATCCAAGAGACCCAGTTCTTC.